The 10 T cell receptor beta chains given below trace back to one sample, sequenced in a study of cytomegalovirus exposure and HLA in healthy donors. The PCR contained 60 Vbeta and 13 Jbeta primers. Libraries were prepared by immunoSEQ multiplex PCR; TCRdb keeps only in-frame clonotypes and omits some of them. Of about 190,000 clones listed, roughly 80% are singletons. The material sequenced was PBMCs. Every receptor here comes from a woman between 45 and 65 years old in good health and CMV-seronegative.

The V gene is TRBV6-5, the J gene TRBJ1-2, with 7 bases lining up with TRBD1. Germline V gene data show CDR1 as MNHEY and CDR2 as SVGAGI. The CDR3 has 15 amino acids. V dropped 8 bases and J dropped 6; count of bases not matched to a gene: 15. CDR3 sequence reads: CASGRPGQTEDGYTF. CDR3 sequence (DNA): TGTGCCAGCGGTAGACCGGGACAGACGGAGGATGGCTACACCTTC.

The chain employs TRBV28 and TRBJ2-7; 9 bases are a match to TRBD1. V lost 6 bases and J lost 0; bases outside the gene matches: 6. From germline, CDR1 is MDHEN and CDR2 SYDVKM. The CDR3 is 15 amino acids. The CDR3 here is CASRHRTGASYEQYF. The CDR3 region has the DNA TGTGCCAGCAGGCACCGGACAGGGGCCTCCTACGAGCAGTACTTC.

This sequence joins TRBV29-1 and TRBJ1-2, with unresolved D. The CDR3 is made up of 12 amino acids. The V gene's germline CDR1 is SQVTM and CDR2 ANQGSEA. Between the trimmed V and J ends, which lost 1 base and 8 bases, there was a span of 11 bases. The CDR3 reads CSVEAAGDGYTF. In DNA, the CDR3 is TGCAGCGTTGAAGCTGCGGGAGACGGCTACACCTTC.

This clone was seen only a few times. The V and J genes are TRBV6-5 and TRBJ1-1; D is undetermined. V gave up 6 bases and J gave up 4 bases, with 12 bases separating them. CDR3 size: 13 residues. In germline, CDR1 is MNHEY, CDR2 SVGAGI. The CDR3 DNA reads TGTGCCAGCAGGGTGGAGGGCAGCACTGAAGCTTTCTTT. Its protein is CASRVEGSTEAFF.

This sequence joins TRBV27 and TRBJ1-6; possible D gene TRBD1, 5 bases. The CDR3 has 18 amino acids. Trimming took 6 bases from V and 5 from J, leaving 23 bases between them. Per germline, CDR1 MNHEY and CDR2 SMNVEV (reference sequence). The CDR3 sequence is CASRTSQGWGSDNSPLHF. For the CDR3, the DNA is TGTGCCAGCAGGACCTCCCAGGGTTGGGGATCAGATAATTCACCCCTCCACTTT.

This clone appeared a few times. The chain carries TRBV7-8 and TRBJ2-1; D might be TRBD2 (5 bases). Trimming pared 0 bases from V and 12 bases from J, leaving 9 bases between. This CDR3 region has 12 residues. Germline lookup yields CDR1 SGHVS and CDR2 FQNEAQ. For the CDR3, the DNA is TGTGCCAGCAGCTTAGCAAAGAGGGTGCAGTTCTTC. Protein product: CASSLAKRVQFF.

V is TRBV30 and J is TRBJ1-5; D gene uncertain. Deletions cut 0 bases from V and 6 bases from J, with 9 bases between. This CDR3 spans 13 amino acids. The germline V gene encodes CDR1 GTSNPN and CDR2 SVGIG (reference sequence). CDR3 in DNA: TGTGCCTGGAGTGTTGCTGAGGGTCAGCCCCAGCATTTT. Translated, it gives CAWSVAEGQPQHF.

This chain connects TRBV2 to TRBJ2-1, with 7 bases identical to TRBD1. CDR3 length: 15 amino acids. V gave up 3 bases and J gave up 2 bases; unmatched junction bases: 4. Germline CDR1 and CDR2: SNHLY and FYNNEI. CDR3 nucleotides: TGTGCCAGCAGTGACCGACAGGGAACCTACAATGAGCAGTTCTTC. Its protein product is CASSDRQGTYNEQFF.

This clone was picked up a small number of times. The rearrangement joins TRBV19 to TRBJ1-1; D is perhaps TRBD1 (5 bases). V shed 7 bases and J shed 4 bases, with 13 bases lying between them. CDR3 length: 13 residues. Germline assignment: CDR1 LNHDA and CDR2 SQIVND (reference sequence). The CDR3 protein is CASIVGGGTEAFF. The CDR3 nucleotides read TGTGCCAGTATCGTTGGGGGAGGCACTGAAGCTTTCTTT.

The chain has TRBV18 and TRBJ2-6, with D perhaps TRBD1 (6 bases). Germline-derived CDR1 and CDR2 are KGHSH and LQKENI. Deletions cut 4 bases from V and 4 bases from J, with 26 bases between. CDR3 length: 20 residues. The CDR3 loop reads CASSLQAAGALGSGANVLTF. As DNA, the CDR3 is TGTGCCAGCTCACTACAGGCGGCAGGGGCCCTGGGGTCCGGGGCCAACGTCCTGACTTTC.